Listed below are T cell receptor beta chains from one sample, sequenced in a study of blood T cell repertoires in COVID-19. The table came from immunoSEQ multiplex PCR; TCRdb's copy has only in-frame clones and leaves some out. The table lists 60,000 to 85,000 clones, 65% to 90% of them singletons, with roughly 43% in the top ten. Sequenced sample: peripheral blood. These receptors were collected from an elderly man with acute or convalescent COVID-19. Each CDR3 is given with its conserved first and last residue. Each record gives: clone size, V gene, J gene, CDR3 protein. For some rows the clone size is stated as once, few or many, or as a class when expanded; others skip it.

>NA|TRBV28|TRBJ1-1
CAPLPTNTEAFF
>NA|TRBV25-1|TRBJ2-4
CASSDPGTGGNIQYF
>NA|TRBV7-2|TRBJ2-5
CASSGRQGETQYF
>NA|TRBV15|TRBJ2-2
CATSRERRQGANGELFF
>NA|TRBV20-1|TRBJ2-7
CSASDQGYEQYF
>NA|TRBV18|TRBJ2-2
CASSPTSGTFGELFF
>NA|TRBV7-2|TRBJ1-4
CASSLMLRRKLFF
>NA|TRBV4-3|TRBJ1-3
CASSQEGGAGAPIYF
>NA|TRBV19|TRBJ1-5
CASSIAQGAASNQPQHF
>NA|TRBV7-2|TRBJ2-5
CASSLAGGGETQYF
>NA|TRBV7-2|TRBJ1-2
CASSLTAGLPSYGYTF
>few|TRBV14|TRBJ1-2
CASSQLGIAYGYTF
>NA|TRBV18|TRBJ2-7
CASSPGLENEQYF
>once|TRBV7-2|TRBJ1-3
CASSLSREGFNTIYF
>NA|TRBV5-6|TRBJ2-2
CASSSWTSVNTGELFF
>NA|TRBV25-1|TRBJ1-2
CASSEAGLNGYTF
>NA|TRBV21-1|TRBJ1-1
CARGAINTEAFF
>NA|TRBV7-6|TRBJ1-4
CASSQTGLVTNEKLFF
>NA|TRBV5-1|TRBJ2-3
CASSFRGLDTQYF
>few|TRBV19|TRBJ1-1
CATSIPGGGLGNTEAFF
>NA|TRBV25-1|TRBJ1-2
CASSEYIENYGYTF
>NA|TRBV4-3|TRBJ2-7
CASSQQRGQGGSIYEQYF
>NA|TRBV2|TRBJ1-1
CATGGQGPGVTEAFF
>NA|TRBV5-1|TRBJ1-1
CASSTYRDTNTEAFF
>NA|TRBV11-3|TRBJ1-1
CASSQGRGTMNTEAFF
>NA|TRBV14|TRBJ2-2
CASSQDSRNTGELFF
>NA|TRBV7-2|TRBJ2-1
CASSSPGLAGGHEQFF
>NA|TRBV10-3|TRBJ2-5
CASGTSQETQYF
>NA|TRBV18|TRBJ1-6
CASSPGEESPLHF
>NA|TRBV28|TRBJ1-1
CASRLQGADFF
>once|TRBV20-1|TRBJ1-2
CSARDLSGTF
>NA|TRBV15|TRBJ1-3
CATMGQGSGNTIYF
>NA|TRBV20-1|TRBJ1-1
CSRQGWTEAFF